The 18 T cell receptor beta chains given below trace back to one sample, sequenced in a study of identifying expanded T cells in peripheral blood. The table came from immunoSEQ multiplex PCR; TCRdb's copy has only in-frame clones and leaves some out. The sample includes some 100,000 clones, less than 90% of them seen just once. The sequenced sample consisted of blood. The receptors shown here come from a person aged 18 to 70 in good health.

CDR3 sequence reads: CASSWTRDLGGYTF. CDR3 nucleotides: TGTGCCAGCAGTTGGACGCGGGATTTGGGCGGCTACACCTTC. The V and J genes are TRBV27 and TRBJ1-2; D is ambiguous. Trimming shortened V by 4 bases and J by 8 bases, and 17 bases separated the two germline ends. The CDR3 spans 14 residues. CDR1 and CDR2 (germline): MNHEY, SMNVEV (reference sequence).

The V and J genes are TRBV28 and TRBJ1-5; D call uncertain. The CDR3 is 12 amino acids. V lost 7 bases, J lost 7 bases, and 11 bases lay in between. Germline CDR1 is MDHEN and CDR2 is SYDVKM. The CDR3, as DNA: TGTGCCAGCACCAACCAACTCCAGCCCCAGCATTTT. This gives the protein CASTNQLQPQHF.

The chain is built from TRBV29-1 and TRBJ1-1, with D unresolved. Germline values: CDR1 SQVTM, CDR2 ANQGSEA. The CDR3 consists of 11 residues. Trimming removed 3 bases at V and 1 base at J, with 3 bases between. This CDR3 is CSVETNTEAFF. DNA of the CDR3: TGCAGCGTTGAGACGAACACTGAAGCTTTCTTT.

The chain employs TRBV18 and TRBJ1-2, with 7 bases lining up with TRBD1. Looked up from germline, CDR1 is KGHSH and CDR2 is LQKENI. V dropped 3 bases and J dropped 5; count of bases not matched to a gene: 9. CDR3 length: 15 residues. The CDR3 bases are TGTGCCAGCTCACCTCCGACAGGGATGGGTTATGGCTACACCTTC. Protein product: CASSPPTGMGYGYTF. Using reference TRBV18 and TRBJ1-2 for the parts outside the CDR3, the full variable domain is NAGVMQNPRHLVRRRGQEARLRCSPMKGHSHVYWYRQLPEEGLKFMVYLQKENIIDESGMPKERFSAEFPKEGPSILRIQQVVRGDSAAYFCASSPPTGMGYGYTFGSGTRLTVV.

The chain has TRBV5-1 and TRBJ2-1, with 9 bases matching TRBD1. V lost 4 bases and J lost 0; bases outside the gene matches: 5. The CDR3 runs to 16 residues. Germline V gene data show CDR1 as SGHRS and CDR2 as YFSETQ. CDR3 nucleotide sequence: TGCGCCAGCAGCAGGCCGGACAGGGGCTCCTACAATGAGCAGTTCTTC. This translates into CASSRPDRGSYNEQFF.

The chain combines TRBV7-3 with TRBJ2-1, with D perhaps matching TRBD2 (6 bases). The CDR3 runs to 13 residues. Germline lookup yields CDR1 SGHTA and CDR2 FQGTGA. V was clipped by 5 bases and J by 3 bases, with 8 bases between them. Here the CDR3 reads CASSRGIYNEQFF. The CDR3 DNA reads TGTGCCAGCAGCCGGGGGATCTACAATGAGCAGTTCTTC.

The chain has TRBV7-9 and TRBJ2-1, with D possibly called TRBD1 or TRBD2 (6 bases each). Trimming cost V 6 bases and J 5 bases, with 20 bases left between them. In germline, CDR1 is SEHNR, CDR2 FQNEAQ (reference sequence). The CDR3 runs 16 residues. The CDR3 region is CASREGRGPPDNEQFF. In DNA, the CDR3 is TGTGCCAGCAGGGAGGGCCGGGGGCCCCCCGACAATGAGCAGTTCTTC.

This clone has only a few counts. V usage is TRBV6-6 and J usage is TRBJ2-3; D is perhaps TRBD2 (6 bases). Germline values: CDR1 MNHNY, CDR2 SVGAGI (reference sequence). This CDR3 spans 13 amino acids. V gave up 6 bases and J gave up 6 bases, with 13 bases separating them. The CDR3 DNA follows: TGTGCCAGCAGAATAGGAGGGGTGGATACGCAGTATTTT. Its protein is CASRIGGVDTQYF.

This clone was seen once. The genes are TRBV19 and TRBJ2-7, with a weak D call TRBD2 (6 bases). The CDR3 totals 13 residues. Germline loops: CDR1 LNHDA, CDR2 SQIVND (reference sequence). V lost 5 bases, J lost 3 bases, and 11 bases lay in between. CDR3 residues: CASSPSGLYEQYF. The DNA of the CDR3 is TGTGCCAGTAGTCCCTCGGGACTCTACGAGCAGTACTTC.

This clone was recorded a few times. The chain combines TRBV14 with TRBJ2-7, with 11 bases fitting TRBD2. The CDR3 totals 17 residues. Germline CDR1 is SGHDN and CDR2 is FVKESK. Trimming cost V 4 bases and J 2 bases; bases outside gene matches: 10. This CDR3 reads CASSRRGLAGPAYEQYF. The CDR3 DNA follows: TGTGCCAGCAGCCGTCGCGGACTAGCGGGCCCTGCCTACGAGCAGTACTTC.

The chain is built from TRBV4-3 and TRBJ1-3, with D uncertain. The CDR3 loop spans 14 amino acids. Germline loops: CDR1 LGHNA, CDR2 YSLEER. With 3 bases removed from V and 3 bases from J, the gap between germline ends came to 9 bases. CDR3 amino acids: CASSHNFNGNTIYF. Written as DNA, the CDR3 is TGCGCCAGCAGCCACAATTTCAATGGAAACACCATATATTTT.

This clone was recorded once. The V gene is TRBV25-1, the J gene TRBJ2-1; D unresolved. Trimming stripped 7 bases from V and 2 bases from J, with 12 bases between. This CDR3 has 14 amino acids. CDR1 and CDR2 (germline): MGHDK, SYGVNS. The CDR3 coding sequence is TGTGCCAGCACAGTAAGATTCCCCTACAATGAGCAGTTCTTC. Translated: CASTVRFPYNEQFF.

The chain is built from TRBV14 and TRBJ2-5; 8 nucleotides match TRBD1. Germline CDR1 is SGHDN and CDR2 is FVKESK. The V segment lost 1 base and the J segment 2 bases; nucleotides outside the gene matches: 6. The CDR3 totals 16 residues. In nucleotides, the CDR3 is TGTGCCAGCAGCCAAGGGACAGGGCCTCCACAAGAGACCCAGTACTTC. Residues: CASSQGTGPPQETQYF.

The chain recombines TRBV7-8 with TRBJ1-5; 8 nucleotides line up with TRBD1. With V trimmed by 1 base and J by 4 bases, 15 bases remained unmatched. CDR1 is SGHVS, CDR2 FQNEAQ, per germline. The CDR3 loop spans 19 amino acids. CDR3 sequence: CASSLDLAGGPLMNQPQHF. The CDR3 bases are TGTGCCAGCAGCTTAGATCTGGCAGGGGGCCCACTTATGAATCAGCCCCAGCATTTT. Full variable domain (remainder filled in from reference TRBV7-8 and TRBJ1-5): GAGVSQSPRYKVAKRGQDVALRCDPISGHVSLFWYQQALGQGPEFLTYFQNEAQLDKSGLPSDRFFAERPEGSVSTLKIQRTQQEDSAVYLCASSLDLAGGPLMNQPQHFGDGTRLSIL.

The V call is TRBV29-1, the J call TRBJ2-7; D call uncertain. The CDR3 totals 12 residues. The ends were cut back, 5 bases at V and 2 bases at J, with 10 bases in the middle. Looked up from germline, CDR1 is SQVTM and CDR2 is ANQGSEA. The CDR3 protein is CSVLRPPYEQYF. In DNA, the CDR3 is TGCAGCGTTCTGCGCCCTCCCTACGAGCAGTACTTC.

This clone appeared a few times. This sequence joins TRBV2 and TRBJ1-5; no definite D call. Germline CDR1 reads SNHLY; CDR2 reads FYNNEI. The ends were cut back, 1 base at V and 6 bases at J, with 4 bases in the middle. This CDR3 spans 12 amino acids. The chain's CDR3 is CASSEGGQPQHF. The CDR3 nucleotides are TGTGCCAGCAGTGAAGGTGGTCAGCCCCAGCATTTT.

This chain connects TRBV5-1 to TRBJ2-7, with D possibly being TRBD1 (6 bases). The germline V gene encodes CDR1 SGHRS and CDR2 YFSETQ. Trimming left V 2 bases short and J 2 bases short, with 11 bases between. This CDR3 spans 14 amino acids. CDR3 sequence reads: CASSLRDTPYEQYF. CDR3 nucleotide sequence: TGCGCCAGCAGCTTAAGGGACACCCCCTACGAGCAGTACTTC. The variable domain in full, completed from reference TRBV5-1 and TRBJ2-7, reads KAGVTQTPRYLIKTRGQQVTLSCSPISGHRSVSWYQQTPGQGLQFLFEYFSETQRNKGNFPGRFSGRQFSNSRSEMNVSTLELGDSALYLCASSLRDTPYEQYFGPGTRLTVT.

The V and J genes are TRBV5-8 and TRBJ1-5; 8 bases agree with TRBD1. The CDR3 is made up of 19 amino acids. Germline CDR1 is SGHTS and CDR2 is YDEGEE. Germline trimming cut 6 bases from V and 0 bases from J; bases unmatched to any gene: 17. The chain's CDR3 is CASTADRESLYYSNQPQHF. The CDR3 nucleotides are TGTGCCAGCACCGCGGACAGGGAGAGCCTTTATTATAGCAATCAGCCCCAGCATTTT.